Following are 25 T cell receptor beta chains from one sample sequenced in a study of T cell changes during pregnancy in multiple sclerosis. The protocol was immunoSEQ multiplex PCR, while the TCRdb copy is restricted to in-frame clones and leaves out a portion. The table lists 68,000 or so clones, approximately 90% of them singletons. The sample here was peripheral blood, taken in the second trimester of pregnancy. These receptors all come from a female donor in good health, enrolled as a control in a pregnancy study.

This rearrangement joins TRBV5-1 to TRBJ1-3; no firm D call. The CDR3 has 13 amino acids. CDR1 SGHRS and CDR2 YFSETQ come from the germline V gene. Trimming left V 3 bases short and J 0 bases short, with 4 bases between. CDR3 sequence (DNA): TGCGCCAGCAGCTCGTCCTCTGGAAACACCATATATTTT. It codes for CASSSSSGNTIYF.

The chain recombines TRBV30 with TRBJ2-7, with D perhaps matching TRBD1 (5 bases). V lost 1 base and J 9 bases, leaving 16 bases between the germline ends. CDR3 size: 13 residues. Germline V gene data show CDR1 as GTSNPN and CDR2 as SVGIG (reference sequence). The CDR3 reads CAWSGGPARVQYF. DNA for the CDR3: TGTGCCTGGAGTGGGGGCCCAGCCCGCGTGCAGTACTTC.

The chain joins TRBV5-4 to TRBJ2-5; the D is unclear. The CDR3 covers 14 residues. The ends were cut back, 9 bases at V and 2 bases at J, with 17 bases in the middle. CDR1 is SGHNT, CDR2 YYREEE, per germline (reference sequence). The CDR3, as DNA: TGTGCCATCACGGTCCCCAGGCAACAAGAGACCCAGTACTTC. Translating it yields CAITVPRQQETQYF.

V usage is TRBV19 and J usage is TRBJ2-5, with 8 bases matching TRBD1. This CDR3 is 14 amino acids long. The V segment lost 5 bases and the J segment 5 bases; nucleotides outside the gene matches: 7. Germline CDR1 reads LNHDA; CDR2 reads SQIVND (reference sequence). CDR3 sequence: CASSFQGAGETQYF. The CDR3 DNA is TGTGCCAGTAGTTTCCAGGGGGCAGGGGAGACCCAGTACTTC.

This clone has only one observation. The chain is built from TRBV7-2 and TRBJ1-5; 9 bases map to TRBD1. This CDR3 has 16 amino acids. The V and J ends lost 5 bases and 2 bases, in that order; junction bases with no gene match: 7. Germline lookup yields CDR1 SGHTA and CDR2 FQGNSA. CDR3 region: CASSPWTGEGNQPQHF. Here the CDR3 DNA reads TGTGCCAGCAGCCCCTGGACAGGGGAAGGCAATCAGCCCCAGCATTTT.

The V and J genes are TRBV18 and TRBJ1-5; no firm D call. Deletions cut 8 bases from V and 0 bases from J, with 17 bases between. The germline V gene has CDR1 KGHSH and CDR2 LQKENI. This CDR3 is built from 16 residues. The CDR3 coding sequence is TGTGCCAGCCCCCCAAGAGAGTTGCATAGCAATCAGCCCCAGCATTTT. Its translation is CASPPRELHSNQPQHF. Full variable domain (rest looked up from reference TRBV18 and TRBJ1-5): NAGVMQNPRHLVRRRGQEARLRCSPMKGHSHVYWYRQLPEEGLKFMVYLQKENIIDESGMPKERFSAEFPKEGPSILRIQQVVRGDSAAYFCASPPRELHSNQPQHFGDGTRLSIL.

The chain combines TRBV7-2 with TRBJ1-5; D is possibly TRBD1 (5 bases). CDR1 is SGHTA and CDR2 is FQGNSA in the germline V gene. The CDR3 sequence is 14 residues long. The ends were cut back, 4 bases at V and 4 bases at J, with 11 bases in the middle. CDR3 nucleotides: TGTGCCAGCAGCTGGGGGGGAGGGAATCAGCCCCAGCATTTT. It specifies CASSWGGGNQPQHF.

The V gene is TRBV27, the J gene TRBJ2-7; the D gene is possibly TRBD2 (6 bases). Trimming shortened V by 10 bases and J by 4 bases, and 20 bases separated the two germline ends. CDR1 is MNHEY, CDR2 SMNVEV, per germline (reference sequence). The CDR3 loop spans 14 amino acids. CDR3 loop: CAKYCGGPRYEQYF. The CDR3 DNA sequence: TGTGCCAAGTACTGTGGAGGGCCTCGGTACGAGCAGTACTTC.

The genes are TRBV9 and TRBJ1-2; weak D call: TRBD1 (5 bases). Trimming pared 3 bases from V and 2 bases from J, leaving 17 bases between. CDR3 size: 16 residues. The germline V gene encodes CDR1 SGDLS and CDR2 YYNGEE. CDR3 region: CASSANRYRSNYGYTF. CDR3 coding DNA: TGTGCCAGCAGCGCGAATCGATACAGGTCGAACTATGGCTACACCTTC.

The chain uses TRBV19 and TRBJ1-5; 8 nucleotides match TRBD1. The germline V gene encodes CDR1 LNHDA and CDR2 SQIVND (reference sequence). This CDR3 has 15 amino acids. V was clipped by 6 bases and J by 7 bases; unmatched bases: 11. The CDR3 is CASRLDRGGLQPQHF. The CDR3 nucleotides read TGTGCCAGTAGACTTGACAGGGGAGGATTGCAGCCCCAGCATTTT.

V and J are TRBV19 and TRBJ1-3; D is perhaps TRBD1 (5 bases). V lost 5 bases, J lost 0 bases, and 14 bases lay in between. In germline, CDR1 is LNHDA, CDR2 SQIVND (reference sequence). There are 16 residues in the CDR3. The CDR3 spells CASSPQVSSSGNTIYF. DNA for the CDR3: TGTGCCAGTAGTCCACAGGTATCGAGCTCTGGAAACACCATATATTTT.

CDR3 protein: CASSPKQGGTGELFF. As DNA, the CDR3 is TGTGCCAGCTCACCGAAACAGGGTGGCACCGGGGAGCTGTTTTTT. This sequence joins TRBV18 and TRBJ2-2; weak D call: TRBD1 (6 bases). V was cut by 3 bases and J by 4 bases, with 12 bases left in between. The germline CDR1 and CDR2 sequences are KGHSH and LQKENI. CDR3 size: 15 residues. The full variable domain, with the rest looked up from reference TRBV18 and TRBJ2-2, is NAGVMQNPRHLVRRRGQEARLRCSPMKGHSHVYWYRQLPEEGLKFMVYLQKENIIDESGMPKERFSAEFPKEGPSILRIQQVVRGDSAAYFCASSPKQGGTGELFFGEGSRLTVL.

The chain carries TRBV2 and TRBJ1-1; unclear D gene. There are 13 residues in the CDR3. CDR1 and CDR2 (germline): SNHLY, FYNNEI. With 5 bases removed from V and 1 base from J, the gap between germline ends came to 8 bases. The CDR3 coding sequence is TGTGCCAGCAGTTTTTCCAGGAACACTGAAGCTTTCTTT. This encodes CASSFSRNTEAFF.

The rearrangement links TRBV28 to TRBJ2-1; TRBD2 matches at 8 bases. With 5 bases clipped from V and 3 bases from J, the junction kept 9 bases outside the gene matches. Looked up from germline, CDR1 is MDHEN and CDR2 is SYDVKM. The CDR3 sequence is 16 residues long. CDR3 sequence: CASSPPGGAYYNEQFF. The CDR3 region has the DNA TGTGCCAGCAGTCCGCCCGGGGGGGCCTACTACAATGAGCAGTTCTTC.

The chain combines TRBV7-2 with TRBJ2-7; perhaps TRBD2 as D (7 bases). Trimming pared 5 bases from V and 4 bases from J, leaving 18 bases between. The germline V gene has CDR1 SGHTA and CDR2 FQGNSA. This CDR3 has 15 residues. This CDR3 is CASSPGASGEYEQYF. The CDR3 DNA sequence: TGTGCCAGCAGCCCAGGGGCTAGCGGAGAATACGAGCAGTACTTC.

The chain combines TRBV6-5 with TRBJ1-3; weak D call: TRBD1 (5 bases). The V and J ends lost 2 bases and 3 bases respectively, with 11 bases between them. Germline V lookup: CDR1 MNHEY, CDR2 SVGAGI. The CDR3 runs to 15 residues. CDR3 sequence: CASSYSRVDGNTIYF. The DNA for the CDR3 is TGTGCCAGCAGTTACAGCAGGGTCGATGGAAACACCATATATTTT.

This chain links TRBV18 with TRBJ1-2, with unresolved D. Trimming removed 1 base from V and 8 bases from J, with 8 bases in between. Per the germline V gene, CDR1 is KGHSH and CDR2 is LQKENI. The CDR3 sequence is 12 residues long. The CDR3 loop reads CASSPQEQGYTF. The CDR3 nucleotides read TGTGCCAGCTCACCACAAGAGCAAGGCTACACCTTC.

This chain uses TRBV5-4 with TRBJ2-3; 8 bases fit TRBD2. The CDR3 is made up of 15 amino acids. Germline assignment: CDR1 SGHNT and CDR2 YYREEE (reference sequence). The J segment lost 5 bases and the V segment lost 4 bases, leaving 9 bases of the junction unmatched. DNA of the CDR3: TGTGCCAGCAGCCCCGGGAGCGGGAGAGGAGATACGCAGTATTTT. Protein product: CASSPGSGRGDTQYF. The variable domain in full, completed from reference TRBV5-4 and TRBJ2-3, reads ETGVTQSPTHLIKTRGQQVTLRCSSQSGHNTVSWYQQALGQGPQFIFQYYREEENGRGNFPPRFSGLQFPNYSSELNVNALELDDSALYLCASSPGSGRGDTQYFGPGTRLTVL.

CDR3 nucleotide sequence: TGTGCCAGCAGTCCGGGACAGGGGAACTATGGCTACACCTTC. Encoded protein: CASSPGQGNYGYTF. The V gene is TRBV6-4, the J gene TRBJ1-2, with TRBD1 matching 10 bases. Looked up from germline, CDR1 is MRHNA and CDR2 is SNTAGT. V lost 5 bases to trimming and J lost 2 bases; unmatched junction nucleotides: 2. The CDR3 spans 14 residues.

The chain uses TRBV18 and TRBJ2-5; possibly TRBD1 for D (6 bases). Germline-derived CDR1 and CDR2 are KGHSH and LQKENI. V lost 3 bases to trimming and J lost 3 bases, with 14 bases between them. This CDR3 has 15 residues. This chain's CDR3 is CASSPLGRGKETQYF. CDR3 nucleotide sequence: TGTGCCAGCTCACCTCTCGGCAGGGGCAAAGAGACCCAGTACTTC.

The V call is TRBV28, the J call TRBJ1-3; 8 bases map to TRBD1. Trimming removed 4 bases from V and 6 bases from J; junction bases left unmatched: 11. Germline CDR1 and CDR2: MDHEN and SYDVKM. This CDR3 is built from 16 residues. The CDR3 DNA reads as TGTGCCAGCAGTTCGGACGGACAGGGTTTGGTAAACACCATATATTTT. Translation gives CASSSDGQGLVNTIYF. Variable domain in full (rest from reference TRBV28 and TRBJ1-3): DVKVTQSSRYLVKRTGEKVFLECVQDMDHENMFWYRQDPGLGLRLIYFSYDVKMKEKGDIPEGYSVSREKKERFSLILESASTNQTSMYLCASSSDGQGLVNTIYFGEGSWLTVV.

The chain joins TRBV30 to TRBJ2-7, with D maybe TRBD1 (5 bases). Trimming took 3 bases from V and 0 from J, leaving 9 bases between them. Per the germline V gene, CDR1 is GTSNPN and CDR2 is SVGIG (reference sequence). This CDR3 has 13 amino acids. The CDR3 bases are TGTGCCTGGAGCAAGGGGCGCTCCTACGAGCAGTACTTC. Amino acid sequence: CAWSKGRSYEQYF.

The chain employs TRBV7-2 and TRBJ2-1; 8 bases line up with TRBD2. V was clipped by 3 bases and J by 3 bases; unmatched bases: 4. The CDR3 has 15 residues. Germline-derived CDR1 and CDR2 are SGHTA and FQGNSA. CDR3 amino acids: CASSFSSGSYNEQFF. The CDR3 DNA sequence: TGTGCCAGCAGCTTTTCCAGCGGGAGCTACAATGAGCAGTTCTTC.

The V call is TRBV7-9, the J call TRBJ1-1; no clear D. The CDR3 sequence is 12 residues long. Per the germline V gene, CDR1 is SEHNR and CDR2 is FQNEAQ (reference sequence). Trimming cost V 3 bases and J 6 bases, with 8 bases left between them. CDR3 loop: CASSFLSAEAFF. CDR3 sequence (DNA): TGTGCCAGCAGCTTTTTGTCGGCTGAAGCTTTCTTT.

The chain has TRBV28 and TRBJ2-3, with no clear D. The germline V gene has CDR1 MDHEN and CDR2 SYDVKM. Trimming left V 8 bases short and J 2 bases short, with 5 bases between. This CDR3 is built from 11 residues. CDR3 DNA sequence: TGTGCCAGCTCAAACACAGATACGCAGTATTTT. Its protein product is CASSNTDTQYF. Variable domain in full (rest from reference TRBV28 and TRBJ2-3): DVKVTQSSRYLVKRTGEKVFLECVQDMDHENMFWYRQDPGLGLRLIYFSYDVKMKEKGDIPEGYSVSREKKERFSLILESASTNQTSMYLCASSNTDTQYFGPGTRLTVL.